This TCR beta chain derives from a study of neurological immune-mediated disorders. Individuals who volunteered at a blood bank located in Maryland, USA, made up the group of healthy controls. The team produced cDNA through 5'RACE using 10-nucleotide random UMIs. TCRdb used MiXCR to reprocess the 5' RACE reads, holding one entry per CDR3 protein. The repertoire holds tens of thousands of distinct CDR3 sequences, with about a sixth as singletons. Findings and caveats of the study: Multiple sclerosis patients had less TCR clonal expansion than even healthy controls, unlike HTLV-1-associated myelopathy.

The sample holds many counts of this clonotype. Its antigen is not known. Sample: PBMCs. This sequence was found in a woman aged 40 to 49 in good health.

CDR3 residues: CASSFPAGPYEQYF. CDR3 nucleotide sequence: TGTGCCAGCAGCTTTCCGGCGGGCCCTTACGAGCAGTACTTC. The rearrangement links TRBV5-5 to TRBJ2-7; maybe TRBD2 (5 bases). The CDR3 loop spans 14 amino acids. The ends were cut back, 2 bases at V and 4 bases at J, with 13 bases in the middle. Germline V CDR1 and CDR2: SGHKS, YYEKEE (reference sequence).